A selection of T cell receptor beta chains follows, all from one sample in a study of radiotherapy plus CTLA-4 blockade in lung cancer. TCRdb's table, derived via immunoSEQ multiplex PCR, lists solely in-frame clones and lacks some. The sample includes fewer than 65,000 clones, about 83% seen only once; the top ten take approximately 5%. The material was peripheral blood, obtained from a patient treated with radiotherapy plus ipilimumab. The receptor set was obtained from a human donor with non-small cell lung cancer whose response to radiotherapy plus ipilimumab could not be evaluated. CDR3s include the opening cysteine and the closing phenylalanine or tryptophan. The D gene is left open where the match is weak. Clone size, where shown, is once, few, many, or a class for clones that have expanded.

D gene: TRBD2; J gene: TRBJ2-1; V gene: TRBV11-2; clone size: -; CDR3 protein: CASSWRLAGGGNEQFF; CDR3 DNA: TGTGCCAGCAGCTGGAGACTAGCGGGAGGAGGCAATGAGCAGTTCTTC
D gene: -; J gene: TRBJ2-7; V gene: TRBV11-1; clone size: -; CDR3 protein: CASSLVTGMGEQYF; CDR3 DNA: TGTGCCAGCAGCTTAGTAACCGGGATGGGGGAGCAGTACTTC
D gene: TRBD1; J gene: TRBJ2-3; V gene: TRBV10-3; clone size: -; CDR3 protein: CAIRPDRGTDTQYF; CDR3 DNA: TGTGCCATCAGGCCGGACAGGGGTACAGATACGCAGTATTTT
D gene: TRBD2; J gene: TRBJ2-1; V gene: TRBV7-7; clone size: -; CDR3 protein: CASSLTAGGGEQFF; CDR3 DNA: TGTGCTAGCAGCTTAACAGCGGGAGGGGGTGAGCAGTTCTTC
D gene: TRBD1; J gene: TRBJ1-1; V gene: TRBV28; clone size: -; CDR3 protein: CASSLPGQGRTEAFF; CDR3 DNA: TGTGCCAGCAGTTTACCAGGACAGGGGAGGACTGAAGCTTTCTTT
D gene: TRBD1; J gene: TRBJ1-2; V gene: TRBV2; clone size: -; CDR3 protein: CASSRQGANYGYTF; CDR3 DNA: TGTGCCAGCAGTCGACAGGGTGCTAACTATGGCTACACCTTC
D gene: -; J gene: TRBJ2-3; V gene: TRBV19; clone size: -; CDR3 protein: CASSMVGGGSDTQYF; CDR3 DNA: TGTGCCAGTAGTATGGTGGGAGGAGGATCAGATACGCAGTATTTT
D gene: -; J gene: TRBJ1-1; V gene: TRBV7-2; clone size: -; CDR3 protein: CASSFVRDTEAFF; CDR3 DNA: TGTGCCAGCAGCTTTGTGAGGGACACTGAAGCTTTCTTT
D gene: TRBD1; J gene: TRBJ2-7; V gene: TRBV2; clone size: -; CDR3 protein: CASRTGTGSNEQYF; CDR3 DNA: TGTGCCAGCAGGACCGGGACAGGGTCGAACGAGCAGTACTTC
D gene: -; J gene: TRBJ1-3; V gene: TRBV5-4; clone size: -; CDR3 protein: CASSLAFQGGNTIYF; CDR3 DNA: TGTGCCAGCAGCTTGGCGTTTCAGGGTGGAAACACCATATATTTT
D gene: -; J gene: TRBJ2-7; V gene: TRBV28; clone size: once; CDR3 protein: CASSLKLRVKHEQYF; CDR3 DNA: TGTGCCAGCAGTTTAAAACTCAGGGTTAAACACGAGCAGTACTTC
D gene: -; J gene: TRBJ1-2; V gene: TRBV7-9; clone size: -; CDR3 protein: CASSLAEGPWGYTF; CDR3 DNA: TGTGCCAGCAGCTTAGCGGAGGGCCCCTGGGGCTACACCTTC
D gene: TRBD1; J gene: TRBJ1-1; V gene: TRBV28; clone size: -; CDR3 protein: CASSAQGLGQGATEAFF; CDR3 DNA: TGTGCCAGCAGTGCCCAGGGTTTGGGACAGGGGGCGACTGAAGCTTTCTTT
D gene: -; J gene: TRBJ1-1; V gene: TRBV2; clone size: -; CDR3 protein: CASRLAGTEAFF; CDR3 DNA: TGTGCCAGCAGACTTGCAGGGACTGAAGCTTTCTTT
D gene: -; J gene: TRBJ1-1; V gene: TRBV7-9; clone size: -; CDR3 protein: CASSPVGGTEAFF; CDR3 DNA: TGTGCCAGCAGCCCGGTGGGGGGCACTGAAGCTTTCTTT
D gene: -; J gene: TRBJ2-4; V gene: TRBV9; clone size: -; CDR3 protein: CASSVGDSLAKNIQYF; CDR3 DNA: TGTGCCAGCAGCGTAGGTGATAGTTTAGCCAAAAACATTCAGTACTTC
D gene: -; J gene: TRBJ2-5; V gene: TRBV10-1; clone size: -; CDR3 protein: CASSESSRGALETQYF; CDR3 DNA: TGCGCCAGCAGTGAGTCATCACGGGGGGCACTGGAGACCCAGTACTTC